This T cell receptor beta chain was retrieved from a study of blood T cell repertoires in COVID-19. In the study overall: COVID-19 samples collected from the United States, Italy and Spain covered acute and convalescent phases. T cells, B-cell-depleted T cells, or PBMCs supplied cDNA or gDNA.

Germline V gene data show CDR1 as SGHDT and CDR2 as YYEEEE. V lost 5 bases and J 1 base, leaving 15 bases between the germline ends. The CDR3 sequence is 15 residues long. In the source study's methods: Nucleated cell number was recorded as an estimate derived from reference gene primer amplification. Repertoires were generated with immunoSEQ multiplex PCR, while TCRdb's copy carries only in-frame clones and drops some. That table gives V, J and clone size, and the DNA gave D and trimming. The sample lists under 80,000 clones, nearly 80% occurring once. This clone is a singleton in its sample. The gene calls are TRBV5-6 and TRBJ1-1; D unresolved. The sequencing sample was made of peripheral blood. The source is a human donor in a cohort sampled during active COVID-19. CDR3 in DNA: TGTGCCAGCAGTTCTGATCCGGGAGGGAACACTGAAGCTTTCTTT. Its translation is CASSSDPGGNTEAFF.